Presented here are 30 T cell receptor beta chains from one specimen sequenced in a study of technical replicates of blood from several donors. The table came from immunoSEQ multiplex PCR; TCRdb's copy has only in-frame clones and leaves some out. Among 75,000 to 95,000 clones listed, 90% to 95% were seen once. The sample was T cells isolated from PBMCs. The origin of the receptors is a human donor in good health.

The genes are TRBV4-1 and TRBJ1-2; the match to TRBD1 covers 9 bases. The V segment lost 0 bases and the J segment 8 bases; nucleotides outside the gene matches: 10. Per the germline V gene, CDR1 is MGHRA and CDR2 is YSYEKL. The CDR3 has 16 amino acids. CDR3 residues: CASSQDRTGAPQGYTF. The CDR3 DNA follows: TGCGCCAGCAGCCAAGATAGGACAGGGGCCCCTCAGGGCTACACCTTC.

The chain uses TRBV27 and TRBJ2-2, with 8 bases fitting TRBD1. CDR1 and CDR2 (germline): MNHEY, SMNVEV (reference sequence). The CDR3 length is 16 residues. The trim removed 7 bases at V and 1 base at J, leaving 8 bases unmatched. This CDR3 is CASTGGQGENTGELFF. The CDR3, as DNA: TGTGCCAGCACCGGAGGACAGGGCGAGAACACCGGGGAGCTGTTTTTT.

The gene calls are TRBV25-1 and TRBJ1-1; a weak D match, TRBD1 (6 bases). In germline, CDR1 is MGHDK, CDR2 SYGVNS. Trimming left V 4 bases short and J 2 bases short, with 14 bases between. This CDR3 is built from 15 residues. CDR3 DNA: TGTGCCAGCAGTGTCGGGGGGACACCAAACACTGAAGCTTTCTTT. This codes for CASSVGGTPNTEAFF.

This rearrangement joins TRBV4-2 to TRBJ2-5; tentatively, D is TRBD1 (5 bases). Trimming took 0 bases from V and 5 from J, leaving 16 bases between them. CDR1 and CDR2 from the germline V gene are LGHNA and YNFKEQ. The CDR3 runs 16 residues. CDR3 residues: CASSQDPGRPGETQYF. DNA of the CDR3: TGTGCCAGCAGCCAAGATCCGGGTAGACCAGGGGAGACCCAGTACTTC.

The gene calls are TRBV29-1 and TRBJ1-2; tentative D call: TRBD1 (5 bases). The CDR3 consists of 15 residues. Germline V gene data show CDR1 as SQVTM and CDR2 as ANQGSEA. Between the trimmed V and J ends, which lost 0 bases and 0 bases, there was a span of 11 bases. This chain's CDR3 is CSVEDGGSANYGYTF. The CDR3 DNA is TGCAGCGTTGAAGACGGGGGATCAGCTAACTATGGCTACACCTTC.

This clone was seen a single time. J is TRBJ2-7 and V is TRBV7-9; TRBD1 aligns across 9 bases. Germline CDR1 is SEHNR and CDR2 is FQNEAQ (reference sequence). J gave up 0 bases and V 5 bases, and 5 bases lay outside the gene matches. CDR3 length: 15 residues. The CDR3 nucleotides read TGTGCCAGCAGCCCACGGGGACAGGGCTCCTACGAGCAGTACTTC. It is translated as CASSPRGQGSYEQYF.

The rearrangement joins TRBV28 to TRBJ2-3; 9 nucleotides agree with TRBD2. V shed 8 bases, J shed 4 bases, and the junction held 7 bases outside the gene matches. Germline V gene lookup returns CDR1 MDHEN and CDR2 SYDVKM. The CDR3 runs to 14 residues. CDR3 sequence reads: CASGYSGSADTQYF. In DNA, the CDR3 is TGTGCCAGCGGTTATAGCGGGAGCGCAGATACGCAGTATTTT.

The chain combines TRBV4-3 with TRBJ2-4; tentatively, D is TRBD2 (6 bases). V lost 1 base, J lost 2 bases, and 12 bases lay in between. This CDR3 is 16 amino acids long. The germline CDR1 and CDR2 sequences are LGHNA and YSLEER. The CDR3 here is CASSQGPGTPKNIQYF. The CDR3 DNA reads as TGCGCCAGCAGCCAAGGCCCCGGGACTCCCAAAAACATTCAGTACTTC.

The V and J genes are TRBV9 and TRBJ2-5; D is possibly TRBD1 (5 bases). The ends were cut back, 2 bases at V and 2 bases at J, with 10 bases in the middle. Germline V gene sequence: CDR1 SGDLS, CDR2 YYNGEE. This CDR3 has 14 residues. The CDR3 reads CASSVQGLQETQYF. CDR3 coding DNA: TGTGCCAGCAGCGTTCAGGGCTTACAAGAGACCCAGTACTTC.

This sequence joins TRBV4-1 and TRBJ2-7, with 9 bases matching TRBD2. V lost 4 bases to trimming and J lost 3 bases; unmatched junction nucleotides: 7. This CDR3 has 15 residues. The V gene's germline CDR1 is MGHRA and CDR2 YSYEKL. CDR3 sequence (DNA): TGCGCCAGCAGCCGACTTCGACTAGCGGACTACGAGCAGTACTTC. Amino acids: CASSRLRLADYEQYF.

The J gene is TRBJ1-1, the V gene TRBV4-3, with D perhaps matching TRBD1 (5 bases). Germline CDR1 is LGHNA and CDR2 is YSLEER. The CDR3 sequence is 12 residues long. The V gene lost 1 base and the J gene lost 10 bases, with 10 bases spanning the gap. CDR3 amino acids: CASSQVGRGAFF. For the CDR3, the DNA is TGCGCCAGCAGCCAAGTGGGAAGGGGAGCTTTCTTT.

This chain uses TRBV11-1 with TRBJ1-1, with a possible D match to TRBD1 (5 bases). The CDR3 spans 17 residues. Germline V gene data show CDR1 as SGHAT and CDR2 as FQDESV (reference sequence). The ends were cut back, 5 bases at V and 0 bases at J, with 19 bases in the middle. The CDR3 sequence: CASSKLIRGLLNTEAFF. The CDR3, as DNA: TGTGCCAGCAGCAAATTAATTCGGGGACTCCTGAACACTGAAGCTTTCTTT.

The chain uses TRBV19 and TRBJ2-5, with 7 bases that match TRBD2. Looked up from germline, CDR1 is LNHDA and CDR2 is SQIVND (reference sequence). V was clipped by 7 bases and J by 7 bases; unmatched bases: 15. The CDR3 has 15 amino acids. As DNA, the CDR3 is TGTGCCAGTACCCCGGGGACTACGTCCCTCGGGACCCAGTACTTC. Translating gives CASTPGTTSLGTQYF.

The V and J genes are TRBV2 and TRBJ1-3; D is perhaps TRBD1 (6 bases). The germline V gene encodes CDR1 SNHLY and CDR2 FYNNEI. This CDR3 is 15 amino acids long. V lost 6 bases to trimming and J lost 2 bases, with 14 bases between them. The CDR3 nucleotides read TGTGCCAGCAGGGACTCCAGGGGACCTGGAAACACCATATATTTT. Its protein product is CASRDSRGPGNTIYF.

The chain carries TRBV7-2 and TRBJ2-7; TRBD2 might be the D (6 bases). CDR3 length: 14 residues. Trimming removed 6 bases at V and 2 bases at J, with 14 bases between. Germline V lookup: CDR1 SGHTA, CDR2 FQGNSA. The CDR3 DNA follows: TGTGCCAGCAGTTCGTCGCGGGGTCCCTACGAGCAGTACTTC. It translates to CASSSSRGPYEQYF.

The gene calls are TRBV5-1 and TRBJ1-1; 12 bases fit TRBD1. The CDR3 loop spans 14 amino acids. Trimming removed 3 bases from V and 5 bases from J; junction bases left unmatched: 2. Germline V CDR1 and CDR2: SGHRS, YFSETQ. CDR3 sequence (DNA): TGCGCCAGCAGCTGGGACAGGGGGCTAACTGAAGCTTTCTTT. Its translation: CASSWDRGLTEAFF.

This clone came up once. The chain combines TRBV7-2 with TRBJ2-2, with D possibly matching TRBD2 (5 bases). V was trimmed by 3 bases and J by 6 bases, leaving 17 bases between them. The CDR3 runs 16 residues. Germline assignment: CDR1 SGHTA and CDR2 FQGNSA. The CDR3 coding sequence is TGTGCCAGCAGCTTGTACGGGAACATAGGGCCCGGGGAGCTGTTTTTT. It specifies CASSLYGNIGPGELFF.

The chain carries TRBV10-2 and TRBJ2-3, with D maybe TRBD2 (5 bases). This CDR3 region has 14 residues. Germline assignment: CDR1 WSHSY and CDR2 SAAADI. V was clipped by 3 bases and J by 4 bases, with 11 bases between them. CDR3 DNA sequence: TGCGCCAGCAGTGACCTCGGTAGCGCAGATACGCAGTATTTT. Amino acid sequence: CASSDLGSADTQYF.

This clone was counted once. This rearrangement joins TRBV9 to TRBJ2-3; TRBD2 agrees at 9 bases. V shed 0 bases, J shed 5 bases, and the junction held 7 bases outside the gene matches. The CDR3 length is 16 residues. Looked up from germline, CDR1 is SGDLS and CDR2 is YYNGEE. CDR3 sequence: CASSVGSSGKRDTQYF. The DNA of the CDR3 is TGTGCCAGCAGCGTAGGGTCTAGCGGGAAAAGAGATACGCAGTATTTT.

This chain links TRBV27 with TRBJ2-7; 11 nucleotides align to TRBD2. V trimming: 2 bases; J trimming: 5 bases; junction bases outside the gene matches: 2. CDR1 MNHEY and CDR2 SMNVEV come from the germline V gene (reference sequence). The CDR3 runs 14 residues. The CDR3, as DNA: TGTGCCAGCAGTTTAGTAGCGGGAGGGGACGAGCAGTACTTC. This encodes CASSLVAGGDEQYF.

This chain joins TRBV16 and TRBJ1-1; 7 nucleotides match TRBD1. Germline V gene lookup returns CDR1 KGHSY and CDR2 FQNENV. The CDR3 has 13 amino acids. The trim removed 0 bases at V and 6 bases at J, leaving 1 base unmatched. The CDR3 reads CASSQSDRAEAFF. The CDR3 nucleotides read TGTGCCAGCAGCCAATCTGACAGGGCTGAAGCTTTCTTT.

V gene TRBV27 combines with J gene TRBJ1-1; no definite D call. CDR1 is MNHEY and CDR2 is SMNVEV in the germline V gene (reference sequence). Trimming removed 4 bases from V and 11 bases from J, with 17 bases in between. CDR3 length: 13 residues. The CDR3 sequence: CASSSVGVESAFF. In DNA, the CDR3 is TGTGCCAGCAGTTCGGTCGGAGTAGAAAGCGCTTTCTTT.

This chain joins TRBV4-2 and TRBJ2-1; 12 bases are a match to TRBD2. This CDR3 has 17 amino acids. Germline V CDR1 and CDR2: LGHNA, YNFKEQ. Trimming at V came to 1 base and at J to 2 bases, leaving 3 bases not matched to a gene. The CDR3 nucleotides are TGTGCCAGCAGCCAAGGACTAGCGGGAGAGGCCTACAATGAGCAGTTCTTC. Translated, it gives CASSQGLAGEAYNEQFF.

The chain has TRBV6-5 and TRBJ2-1; 8 bases align to TRBD1. This CDR3 is built from 15 residues. V lost 5 bases to trimming and J lost 5 bases; unmatched junction nucleotides: 8. Germline loops: CDR1 MNHEY, CDR2 SVGAGI. CDR3 loop: CASSTTGDGNNEQFF. The CDR3 region has the DNA TGTGCCAGCAGTACGACAGGGGATGGGAACAATGAGCAGTTCTTC.

Details on this clone: Sequence at one end of the junction differs from germline and may be a read error. This chain uses TRBV5-8 with TRBJ2-1, with 10 positions matching TRBD2. This CDR3 is built from 19 residues. Germline loops: CDR1 SGHTS, CDR2 YDEGEE. The CDR3 DNA reads TGTGCCAGCAGTTTGGCCCTTGTGCTAGCGGGAGTAGGATACAATGAGCAGTTCTTC. As protein: CASSLALVLAGVGYNEQFF.

This clone showed up just once. The genes are TRBV18 and TRBJ2-7; 8 bases agree with TRBD2. Germline V gene data show CDR1 as KGHSH and CDR2 as LQKENI. V lost 6 bases to trimming and J lost 7 bases; unmatched junction nucleotides: 14. The CDR3 runs 15 residues. CDR3 nucleotides: TGTGCCAGCTCCCCGTTTGGCGCGGGAGGAGAGGAGCAGTACTTC. Its protein is CASSPFGAGGEEQYF. Drawing the rest from reference TRBV18 and TRBJ2-7, the complete variable domain is NAGVMQNPRHLVRRRGQEARLRCSPMKGHSHVYWYRQLPEEGLKFMVYLQKENIIDESGMPKERFSAEFPKEGPSILRIQQVVRGDSAAYFCASSPFGAGGEEQYFGPGTRLTVT.

This sequence joins TRBV29-1 and TRBJ2-5, with 9 bases aligning to TRBD2. The V segment lost 5 bases and the J segment 4 bases; nucleotides outside the gene matches: 2. This CDR3 comprises 12 residues. Germline V gives CDR1 SQVTM, CDR2 ANQGSEA. The CDR3 protein is CSVLAGVETQYF. DNA of the CDR3: TGCAGCGTTTTAGCGGGAGTAGAGACCCAGTACTTC.

The rearrangement links TRBV30 to TRBJ1-2; tentative D call: TRBD1 (5 bases). The ends were cut back, 4 bases at V and 0 bases at J, with 15 bases in the middle. This CDR3 contains 15 residues. The germline gives CDR1 GTSNPN, CDR2 SVGIG (reference sequence). CDR3 coding DNA: TGTGCCTGGAACCCGTACGACAGCCCTAACTATGGCTACACCTTC. Translated: CAWNPYDSPNYGYTF.

V gene TRBV4-3 combines with J gene TRBJ2-1; 11 nucleotides match TRBD2. Germline assignment: CDR1 LGHNA and CDR2 YSLEER. V lost 1 base, J lost 8 bases, and 7 bases stayed unmatched. This CDR3 is built from 16 residues. CDR3 residues: CASSQAQGLAVDEQFF. The CDR3 region has the DNA TGCGCCAGCAGCCAAGCCCAGGGACTAGCGGTGGATGAGCAGTTCTTC.

The chain carries TRBV9 and TRBJ2-2; D gene ambiguous. The ends were cut back, 4 bases at V and 1 base at J, with 11 bases in the middle. Germline V gives CDR1 SGDLS, CDR2 YYNGEE. The CDR3 runs 15 residues. The CDR3 is CASSSRHQNTGELFF. The CDR3 nucleotides read TGTGCCAGCAGCTCCCGACATCAGAACACCGGGGAGCTGTTTTTT.